One TCR beta chain is described in this entry. Its antigen remains unidentified. Each patient relapsed following autologous stem cell transplantation, and prior brentuximab vedotin exposure differed. Thawed PBMCs were the source of CD8+ T cells, obtained through magnetic negative selection. Generated by immunoSEQ multiplex PCR, the TCRdb table keeps only in-frame clones and is missing some. Of fewer than 15,000 clones in the sample, roughly three quarters were seen once. These data come from a study of PD-1 blockade in classical Hodgkin lymphoma. Study outcomes and limitations: Complete responders had baseline diversity similar to newly diagnosed patients. Newly diagnosed patients were reported to start with lower TCR diversity than healthy donors.

The germline V gene encodes CDR1 SQVTM and CDR2 ANQGSEA. This CDR3 is 10 amino acids long. The V end was cut by 5 bases, the J end by 4 bases, with 5 bases between. Sequencing was performed on CD8+ T cells from blood, taken at baseline. The receptor comes from a human donor with classical Hodgkin lymphoma. V and J are TRBV29-1 and TRBJ1-1, with D unclear. CDR3 bases: TGCAGCGTTTTATTCACTGAAGCTTTCTTT. As protein: CSVLFTEAFF.